This T cell receptor beta chain was identified in a study of vaccination and CD4 T cells after COVID-19. About the research overall: Sampling after COVID took place at a median of about 91 days (range 35 to 161) following diagnosis.

Cultured CD4+ T cells had their DNA profiled by the Oncomine TCR Beta short-read assay. Someone extracted genomic DNA from cultured CD4+ T cells. Using its own MiXCR run on the PCR reads, TCRdb lists one record per CDR3 protein. The data contain some 7,400 distinct CDR3 sequences, more than 30% of them singletons. Trimming removed 2 bases at V and 3 bases at J, with 15 bases between. The germline V gene encodes CDR1 SGHNT and CDR2 YYREEE (reference sequence). CDR3 length: 15 residues. As for this clonotype: Its matching antigen is unknown.

Noted treatment: roughly ten-day PBMC culture with coronavirus spike peptide pools or control peptides (ViraFEST assay). From the unexposed donor, CD4+ T cells were collected ahead of the COVID-19 pandemic (2011-2018). This chain joins TRBV5-4 and TRBJ2-7, with D perhaps matching TRBD1 (6 bases). Sequenced material: CD4+ T cells from blood, cultured in vitro. The clonotype was recovered from a human donor in good health. The CDR3 sequence is CASSFGGAQVYEQYF. CDR3 in DNA: TGTGCCAGCAGCTTTGGGGGCGCACAAGTCTACGAGCAGTACTTC. The whole variable domain, filled in from reference TRBV5-4 and TRBJ2-7, reads ETGVTQSPTHLIKTRGQQVTLRCSSQSGHNTVSWYQQALGQGPQFIFQYYREEENGRGNFPPRFSGLQFPNYSSELNVNALELDDSALYLCASSFGGAQVYEQYFGPGTRLTVT.